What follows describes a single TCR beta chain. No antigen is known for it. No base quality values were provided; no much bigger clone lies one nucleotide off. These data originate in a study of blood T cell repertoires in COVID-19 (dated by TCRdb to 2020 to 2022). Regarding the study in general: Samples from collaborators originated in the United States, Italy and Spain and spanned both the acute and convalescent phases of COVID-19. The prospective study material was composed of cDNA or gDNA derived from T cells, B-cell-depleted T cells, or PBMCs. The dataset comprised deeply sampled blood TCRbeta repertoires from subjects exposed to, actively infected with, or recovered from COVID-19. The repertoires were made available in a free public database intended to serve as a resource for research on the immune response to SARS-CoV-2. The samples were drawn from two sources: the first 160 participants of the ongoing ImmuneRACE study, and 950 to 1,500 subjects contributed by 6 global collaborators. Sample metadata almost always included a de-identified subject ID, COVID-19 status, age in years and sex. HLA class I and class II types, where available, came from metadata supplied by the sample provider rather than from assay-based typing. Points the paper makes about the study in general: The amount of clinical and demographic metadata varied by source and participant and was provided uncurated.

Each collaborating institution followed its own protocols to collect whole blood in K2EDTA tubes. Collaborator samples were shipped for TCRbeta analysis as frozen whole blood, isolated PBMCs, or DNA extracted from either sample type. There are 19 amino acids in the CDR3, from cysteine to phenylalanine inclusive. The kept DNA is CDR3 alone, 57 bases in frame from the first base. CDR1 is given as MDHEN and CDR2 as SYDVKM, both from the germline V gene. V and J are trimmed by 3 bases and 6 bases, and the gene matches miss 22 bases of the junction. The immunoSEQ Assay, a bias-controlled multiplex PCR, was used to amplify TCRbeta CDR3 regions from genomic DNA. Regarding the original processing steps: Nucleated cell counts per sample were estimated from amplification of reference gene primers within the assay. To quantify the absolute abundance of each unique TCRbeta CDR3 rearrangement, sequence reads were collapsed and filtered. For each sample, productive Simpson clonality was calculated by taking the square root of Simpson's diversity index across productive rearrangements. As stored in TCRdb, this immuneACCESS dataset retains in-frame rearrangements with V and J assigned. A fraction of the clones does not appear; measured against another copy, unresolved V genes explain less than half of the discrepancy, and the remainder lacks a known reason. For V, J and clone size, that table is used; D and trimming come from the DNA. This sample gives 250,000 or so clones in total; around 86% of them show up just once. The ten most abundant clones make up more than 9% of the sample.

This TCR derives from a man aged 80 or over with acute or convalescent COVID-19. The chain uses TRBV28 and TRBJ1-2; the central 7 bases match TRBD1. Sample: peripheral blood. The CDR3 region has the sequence CASSFDPTTGEVVWHGYTF. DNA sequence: TGTGCCAGCAGTTTTGACCCCACCACAGGGGAGGTTGTCTGGCATGGCTACACCTTC.